Below are 13 T cell receptor beta chains sequenced from a single sample in a study of naive and memory T cell subsets. The SP2 primer and nested alpha and beta constant region primers amplified ligated cDNA in four rounds. In TCRdb, the 5' RACE reads were re-called with MiXCR into one record per CDR3 protein. The sample lists over 50,000 distinct CDR3 sequences, approximately 8% seen once, with around a tenth in the top ten. A UMI-containing oligonucleotide was joined by 3' ligation to the TCR cDNA template. The receptors here all came from a female donor in good health.

This rearrangement joins TRBV30 to TRBJ2-1; no firm D call. This CDR3 is 13 amino acids long. V gave up 1 base and J gave up 9 bases, with 13 bases separating them. CDR1 GTSNPN and CDR2 SVGIG come from the germline V gene (reference sequence). CDR3 nucleotides: TGTGCCTGGAGTGGAGATAGCTACGGTGAGCAGTTCTTC. Translation: CAWSGDSYGEQFF.

V and J are TRBV2 and TRBJ2-1, with D possibly being TRBD1 (6 bases). The CDR3 has 13 amino acids. CDR1 is SNHLY and CDR2 is FYNNEI in the germline V gene. Trimming took 7 bases from V and 4 from J, leaving 11 bases between them. The CDR3 sequence is CASILQGYNEQFF. In DNA, the CDR3 is TGTGCCAGCATTCTACAGGGATACAATGAGCAGTTCTTC. Full variable domain (remainder filled in from reference TRBV2 and TRBJ2-1): EPEVTQTPSHQVTQMGQEVILRCVPISNHLYFYWYRQILGQKVEFLVSFYNNEISEKSEIFDDQFSVERPDGSNFTLKIRSTKLEDSAMYFCASILQGYNEQFFGPGTRLTVL.

At least ten counts were recorded for this clonotype. The CDR3 reads CSVSGRRGNTGELFF. As DNA, the CDR3 is TGCAGCGTTTCAGGGAGGAGGGGTAACACCGGGGAGCTGTTTTTT. This chain links TRBV29-1 with TRBJ2-2; perhaps TRBD2 as D (6 bases). The ends were cut back, 5 bases at V and 2 bases at J, with 15 bases in the middle. From germline, CDR1 is SQVTM and CDR2 ANQGSEA. There are 15 residues in the CDR3.

This clonotype has more than one count but fewer than ten. The chain is built from TRBV29-1 and TRBJ1-2; 9 bases map to TRBD1. CDR3 length: 14 residues. Germline CDR1 and CDR2: SQVTM and ANQGSEA. Trimming removed 7 bases from V and 5 bases from J; junction bases left unmatched: 11. In DNA form, the CDR3 reads TGCAGCGCTGAGGGGGACAGGGAGTGGTATGGCTACACCTTC. It translates to CSAEGDREWYGYTF.

There are many counts of this clonotype. This rearrangement joins TRBV29-1 to TRBJ2-2; 7 nucleotides align to TRBD2. The CDR3 extends over 16 amino acids. V lost 4 bases, J lost 0 bases, and 8 bases stayed unmatched. Germline values: CDR1 SQVTM, CDR2 ANQGSEA. CDR3 in amino acids: CSVGGGGLPNTGELFF. The CDR3 DNA is TGCAGCGTTGGGGGGGGAGGGCTACCGAACACCGGGGAGCTGTTTTTT.

At least ten counts were recorded for this clonotype. The chain recombines TRBV28 with TRBJ1-5; no clear D. The CDR3 is 14 residues long. The V and J ends lost 3 bases and 6 bases respectively, with 12 bases between them. From germline, CDR1 is MDHEN and CDR2 SYDVKM. DNA for the CDR3: TGTGCCAGCAGTTTGTCGGGTGGCGGTCAGCCCCAGCATTTT. Its protein product is CASSLSGGGQPQHF.

In the case of this clonotype: One end of the junction fails to match germline, which may point to a read error. Here the CDR3 DNA reads TGCAGCGTTGCCGGCAACGCGGGCTATGGCGACACCTTC. Protein: CSVAGNAGYGDTF. This chain links TRBV29-1 with TRBJ1-2; D not resolved. Germline V CDR1 and CDR2: SQVTM, ANQGSEA. CDR3 length: 13 residues.

In regard to this clonotype: A much more abundant neighbour one base away suggests this may be a read error. The chain employs TRBV7-2 and TRBJ2-7; 8 bases are a match to TRBD1. The CDR3 is 14 amino acids. V shed 5 bases, J shed 5 bases, and the junction held 8 bases outside the gene matches. Germline-derived CDR1 and CDR2 are SGHTA and FQGNSA. CDR3 in DNA: TGTGCCAGCAGCGCCGGGACAGGTCCTCACGAGCAGTACTTC. Translating gives CASSAGTGPHEQYF.

This clonotype showed up many times. The chain couples TRBV7-2 to TRBJ1-1, with D hard to call. V lost 3 bases and J 0 bases, leaving 5 bases between the germline ends. The CDR3 has 13 amino acids. Germline CDR1 and CDR2: SGHTA and FQGNSA. CDR3 residues: CASSFGMNTEAFF. DNA of the CDR3: TGTGCCAGCAGCTTTGGGATGAACACTGAAGCTTTCTTT.

The sample holds many counts of this clonotype. The chain recombines TRBV12-3 or TRBV12-4 with TRBJ1-1, with TRBD1 identical over 7 bases. The V segment lost 6 bases and the J segment 0 bases; nucleotides outside the gene matches: 13. CDR3 size: 17 residues. CDR3 protein: CASRLRQGTPMNTEAFF. The CDR3 bases are TGTGCCAGCAGGCTACGACAGGGAACCCCCATGAACACTGAAGCTTTCTTT.

The chain uses TRBV7-3 and TRBJ2-1; 12 bases map to TRBD2. Germline values: CDR1 SGHTA, CDR2 FQGTGA. CDR3 length: 15 amino acids. The J segment lost 5 bases and the V segment lost 6 bases, leaving 5 bases of the junction unmatched. CDR3 amino acids: CASRSRLAGDNEQFF. For the CDR3, the DNA is TGTGCCAGCAGGTCACGACTAGCGGGGGACAATGAGCAGTTCTTC.

This clonotype was observed a handful of times. The chain joins TRBV28 to TRBJ2-3; D is possibly TRBD1 (6 bases). The CDR3 spans 16 residues. Germline V gene data show CDR1 as MDHEN and CDR2 as SYDVKM. Trimming shortened V by 7 bases and J by 3 bases, and 20 bases separated the two germline ends. CDR3 amino acids: CASISGQNRVTDTQYF. DNA for the CDR3: TGTGCCAGCATCTCGGGCCAGAACAGGGTGACAGATACGCAGTATTTT.

The J gene is TRBJ2-1, the V gene TRBV12-3 or TRBV12-4, with 12 nucleotides matching TRBD2. V lost 6 bases and J lost 7; bases outside the gene matches: 10. The CDR3 runs to 16 residues. The CDR3 region has the DNA TGTGCCAGCAGCCTCACTAGCGGGGGGATGTCGAATGAGCAGTTCTTC. Its translation is CASSLTSGGMSNEQFF.